These 19 T cell receptor beta chains were sequenced from one sample in a study of tumor-infiltrating lymphocytes in primary liver carcinoma. Co-extraction yielded RNA and DNA from roughly 20-30 mg of unsorted bulk tissue. With about 470 ng total RNA as template and a constant-region primer, TCR beta cDNA was made. A slightly modified ARM-PCR protocol with three nested multiplex PCR rounds produced these TCR beta libraries. A C-beta reverse primer was combined with TRBV1-TRBV30 forward primers in the first two PCR rounds, and each round had 10 cycles. MiXCR, applied by TCRdb to the multiplex PCR reads, yields one record per CDR3 protein. The sample yields 70,000 to 85,000 distinct CDR3 sequences, 70% to 75% seen once. Sequencing was carried out using liver tumor tissue from sampling region 4. Subset in this sample: tumor region T4, right-lateral pole. The receptors were sampled from a woman aged 60 to 75 with primary liver carcinoma and hepatitis B virus infection.

The rearrangement links TRBV11-2 to TRBJ1-4; D is unclear. Trimming left V 7 bases short and J 13 bases short, with 22 bases between. The V gene's germline CDR1 is SGHAT and CDR2 FQNNGV. This CDR3 region has 14 residues. CDR3 DNA: TGTGCCAGCACCTTCGACCAAGAAGGTGGAAGACTGTTTTTT. This encodes CASTFDQEGGRLFF.

As for this clonotype: This may be a read error, as it is one base from a much larger clone. This chain joins TRBV7-9 and TRBJ1-4; D not resolved. The CDR3 loop spans 14 amino acids. The V and J ends lost 0 bases and 5 bases respectively, with 7 bases between them. Germline CDR1 SEHNR, CDR2 FQNEAQ (reference sequence). CDR3 sequence reads: CASSLASQNEKLFF. The CDR3 region has the DNA TGTGCCAGCAGCTTAGCAAGTCAGAATGAAAAACTGTTTTTT.

Notes on this clonotype: An end of the junction does not agree with germline; a read error may underlie this. This chain uses TRBV7-8 with TRBJ2-3; D not certain. Germline V lookup: CDR1 SGHVS, CDR2 FQNEAQ. The CDR3 is made up of 14 amino acids. This chain's CDR3 is CTSSLAWDTDTQYF. The CDR3 bases are TGTACCAGCAGCTTAGCTTGGGACACAGATACGCAGTATTTT.

V gene TRBV5-4 combines with J gene TRBJ2-3; no definite D call. The CDR3 contains 14 residues. CDR1 and CDR2 (germline): SGHNT, YYREEE (reference sequence). In DNA form, the CDR3 reads TGTCCGAGCAGCCGAATCCAAGGGTCAGATACGCAGTATTTT. Protein: CPSSRIQGSDTQYF.

The chain is built from TRBV11-3 and TRBJ2-7; possible D gene TRBD2, 5 bases. Germline V gene sequence: CDR1 SGHNT, CDR2 YENEEA. The CDR3 sequence is 14 residues long. Trimming shortened V by 2 bases and J by 5 bases, and 13 bases separated the two germline ends. CDR3 protein: CASSLCGREHEQYF. The DNA for the CDR3 is TGTGCCAGCAGCTTATGCGGGCGTGAACACGAGCAGTACTTC. The complete variable domain, with remaining parts taken from reference TRBV11-3 and TRBJ2-7, reads EAGVVQSPRYKIIEKKQPVAFWCNPISGHNTLYWYLQNLGQGPELLIRYENEEAVDDSQLPKDRFSAERLKGVDSTLKIQPAELGDSAVYLCASSLCGREHEQYFGPGTRLTVT.

Of note for this clonotype: One base away lies a much larger clone, so this may be a sequencing read error. The chain joins TRBV28 to TRBJ2-7, with TRBD1 identical over 12 bases. Germline CDR1 is MDHEN and CDR2 is SYDVKM. CDR3 length equals 16 residues. The CDR3 reads CACSTRDRGLSYEQYF. CDR3 in DNA: TGTGCCTGCAGTACCCGGGACAGGGGGCTATCCTACGAGCAGTACTTC.

The genes are TRBV28 and TRBJ1-1; perhaps TRBD1 as D (5 bases). CDR3 length equals 15 residues. CDR1 MDHEN and CDR2 SYDVKM come from the germline V gene. Between the trimmed V and J ends, which lost 3 bases and 4 bases, there was a span of 15 bases. The CDR3 bases are TGTGCCAGCAGTTTTAACCAGGGTACCTCCACTGAAGCTTTCTTT. This translates into CASSFNQGTSTEAFF.

V gene TRBV11-1 combines with J gene TRBJ2-7, with TRBD1 as a possible D gene (6 bases). Trimming took 5 bases from V and 8 from J, leaving 22 bases between them. The CDR3 length is 15 residues. The germline CDR1 and CDR2 sequences are SGHAT and FQDESV (reference sequence). The CDR3 sequence: CASSPWTAGLRKQYF. The CDR3, as DNA: TGTGCCAGCAGCCCTTGGACAGCAGGGCTACGCAAGCAGTACTTC.

On this clonotype: This likely comes from a read error, as the CDR3 has no conserved phenylalanine or tryptophan at its end. The chain is built from TRBV6-6 and TRBJ2-7; D may correspond to TRBD1 or TRBD2 (5 bases each). This CDR3 is built from 13 residues. CDR1 is MNHNY and CDR2 is SVGAGI in the germline V gene (reference sequence). This CDR3 reads CANSQTGEGEQYL. Written as DNA, the CDR3 is TGTGCCAACAGTCAGACCGGCGAGGGGGAGCAGTACCTC.

A few counts support this clonotype. The DNA of the CDR3 is TGTGCCAGCAGCTTACGGCGAGCGGGAGGGGCCTACAATGAGCAGTTCTTC. Amino acids: CASSLRRAGGAYNEQFF. This chain links TRBV7-6 with TRBJ2-1; TRBD2 aligns across 10 bases. CDR3 length: 17 amino acids. V was clipped by 2 bases and J by 2 bases; unmatched bases: 6. CDR1 is SGHVS, CDR2 FNYEAQ, per germline.

The chain has TRBV6-1 and TRBJ2-7; the match to TRBD2 covers 9 bases. The CDR3 is 13 amino acids. Germline V CDR1 and CDR2: MNHNS, SASEGT. The trim removed 10 bases at V and 7 bases at J, leaving 11 bases unmatched. For the CDR3, the DNA is TGTGCCAACAGAGTAGCGGGAGTGGGAGAGCAGTACTTC. Its protein is CANRVAGVGEQYF.

The rearrangement links TRBV29-1 to TRBJ1-1; D gene uncertain. Between the trimmed V and J ends, which lost 3 bases and 0 bases, there was a span of 8 bases. The germline V gene encodes CDR1 SQVTM and CDR2 ANQGSEA. This CDR3 contains 13 residues. The CDR3, as DNA: TGCAGCGTTGAGTACGACATGAACACTGAAGCTTTCTTT. This encodes CSVEYDMNTEAFF.

This clonotype was picked up a small number of times. The rearrangement uses TRBV2 and TRBJ1-2; D is possibly TRBD1 (5 bases). This CDR3 region has 13 residues. The V and J ends lost 4 bases and 8 bases respectively, with 14 bases between them. The germline V gene encodes CDR1 SNHLY and CDR2 FYNNEI. The DNA for the CDR3 is TGTGCCAGCAGTGTTCGGGACTTGGGAGGCTACACCTTC. Its translation: CASSVRDLGGYTF.

Turning to this clonotype: Its ends do not fully match the called genes, so a read error is possible. The chain combines TRBV18 with TRBJ2-7, with D hard to call. Germline V gene lookup returns CDR1 KGHSH and CDR2 LQKENI. The CDR3 runs 14 residues. CDR3 bases: TGTGCCGGCTCACCTACGACGACCTGGTCCGAGCAGTACTTC. This encodes CAGSPTTTWSEQYF.

Turning to this clonotype: A read error may be the cause here, since a much bigger clone is one base away. The gene calls are TRBV5-1 and TRBJ1-2; D not certain. Germline assignment: CDR1 SGHRS and CDR2 YFSETQ. The CDR3 consists of 13 residues. Trimming cost V 5 bases and J 3 bases, with 11 bases left between them. The DNA of the CDR3 is TGCGCCAGCAGTCTGGACGGTGACTATGGCTACACCTTC. It yields the protein CASSLDGDYGYTF.

Many counts were recorded for this clonotype. The J gene is TRBJ2-1, the V gene TRBV29-1; D is uncertain. Looked up from germline, CDR1 is SQVTM and CDR2 is ANQGSEA. With 0 bases removed from V and 3 bases from J, the gap between germline ends came to 15 bases. The CDR3 length is 16 residues. The CDR3 sequence is CSVEDVSLTHYNEQFF. The DNA for the CDR3 is TGCAGCGTTGAAGATGTAAGCTTAACGCACTACAATGAGCAGTTCTTC.

The chain employs TRBV29-1 and TRBJ1-2; D is unclear. The CDR3 has 10 residues. Germline loops: CDR1 SQVTM, CDR2 ANQGSEA. Written as DNA, the CDR3 is TGCAGTGCCGCCGACTATGGCTACACCTTC. Amino acid sequence: CSAADYGYTF.

As concerns this clonotype: The germline gene is not matched at one end of the junction; a read error may be the cause. This chain joins TRBV28 and TRBJ1-1, with D unclear. This CDR3 contains 14 residues. Germline V gene data show CDR1 as MDHEN and CDR2 as SYDVKM. The DNA for the CDR3 is TGTGCCGGTTGGGCAGAGGATGGAGGCACTGGAGCTTTCTTT. Protein: CAGWAEDGGTGAFF.

Comment on this clonotype: This likely comes from a read error, as the CDR3 has no conserved phenylalanine or tryptophan at its end. This chain uses TRBV11-2 with TRBJ1-1; TRBD1 is a possible D gene (5 bases). Germline lookup yields CDR1 SGHAT and CDR2 FQNNGV. The V and J ends lost 1 base and 8 bases respectively, with 14 bases between them. This CDR3 comprises 14 residues. CDR3 DNA sequence: TGTGCCAGCAGCTTAGTACGGGGGGTCACCGAAGCTTTCTCT. Residues: CASSLVRGVTEAFS.